This entry describes one T cell receptor (beta chain). All patients picked for sequencing had shown, by flow cytometry, an expansion of CD8+CD57+ cells. Both TCR beta VDJ combination and CDR3 sequence profiling were carried out. Genomic DNA was the template for this profiling. TCRdb used MiXCR to reprocess the reads, holding one entry per CDR3 protein. The profile shows about 190,000 distinct CDR3 sequences, around 45% of them singletons. The germline gives CDR1 SGHNT, CDR2 YYREEE (reference sequence). V lost 0 bases to trimming and J lost 7 bases; unmatched junction nucleotides: 6. CDR3 length: 15 amino acids. This entry belongs to a study of CD8+CD57+ T cells in acquired aplastic anemia.

The sequence was obtained from a human donor with aplastic anemia. The V call is TRBV5-4, the J call TRBJ2-4; 8 bases are a match to TRBD2. Source material: sorted CD4+, CD8+, or CD8+CD57+ T cells (not recorded which) from PBMCs. The CDR3 coding sequence is TGTGCCAGCAGCTTGGGGCGGGGGGCAGAGAACATTCAGTACTTC. Translated: CASSLGRGAENIQYF.